Presented here are 8 T cell receptor beta chains from one specimen sequenced in a study of T cells in Graves' hyperthyroidism and ophthalmopathy. RNA transcripts were the template for amplifying TCR beta CDR3 regions. The study used the HTBI primer set for a first-round RT-PCR of the TCR CDR3. Using its own MiXCR run on the multiplex PCR reads, TCRdb lists one record per CDR3 protein. The sample has 400,000 to 600,000 distinct CDR3 sequences, about 20% seen once. The sequencing input was blood. Every receptor here comes from a man between 18 and 35 years old with Graves' hyperthyroidism.

This rearrangement joins TRBV27 to TRBJ1-2; perhaps TRBD1 as D (6 bases). Germline V gives CDR1 MNHEY, CDR2 SMNVEV (reference sequence). Between the trimmed V and J ends, which lost 4 bases and 8 bases, there was a span of 14 bases. The CDR3 extends over 13 amino acids. CDR3 loop: CASSSTGSNGYTF. In nucleotides, the CDR3 is TGTGCCAGCAGTTCCACAGGGAGTAACGGCTACACCTTC.

Ten or more counts support this clonotype. The rearrangement links TRBV28 to TRBJ2-7; D is undetermined. V lost 7 bases and J 3 bases, leaving 13 bases between the germline ends. The CDR3 sequence is 13 residues long. CDR1 and CDR2 from the germline V gene are MDHEN and SYDVKM. The CDR3 loop is CASTELPGYEQYF. The CDR3, as DNA: TGTGCCAGCACTGAGCTCCCCGGCTACGAGCAGTACTTC. Looking up the rest from reference TRBV28 and TRBJ2-7 gives the full variable domain: DVKVTQSSRYLVKRTGEKVFLECVQDMDHENMFWYRQDPGLGLRLIYFSYDVKMKEKGDIPEGYSVSREKKERFSLILESASTNQTSMYLCASTELPGYEQYFGPGTRLTVT.

This clonotype has at least ten counts. This rearrangement joins TRBV2 to TRBJ2-5; a weak D match, TRBD2 (6 bases). Deletions cut 8 bases from V and 2 bases from J, with 15 bases between. The germline V gene encodes CDR1 SNHLY and CDR2 FYNNEI. The CDR3 has 14 residues. CDR3 nucleotide sequence: TGTGCCAGCCAGGTGGGGGGTCTACAAGAGACCCAGTACTTC. Translating gives CASQVGGLQETQYF.

This clonotype was picked up many times. The chain uses TRBV25-1 and TRBJ1-1, with D unresolved. Germline CDR1 is MGHDK and CDR2 is SYGVNS. This CDR3 has 14 amino acids. The V gene lost 3 bases and the J gene lost 5 bases, with 13 bases spanning the gap. CDR3 coding DNA: TGTGCCAGCAGTGACGCTCGGGGAGGGACTGAAGCTTTCTTT. Protein sequence: CASSDARGGTEAFF.

This clonotype was seen repeatedly, ten times or more. The V and J genes are TRBV12-3 or TRBV12-4 and TRBJ2-7; D may correspond to TRBD1 or TRBD2 (5 bases each). Trimming cost V 1 base and J 2 bases, with 12 bases left between them. The CDR3 is made up of 15 amino acids. The CDR3 region is CASSLGGDGTYEQYF. The CDR3 DNA reads as TGTGCCAGCAGTTTAGGTGGGGACGGTACCTACGAGCAGTACTTC.

The chain combines TRBV28 with TRBJ2-7, with unresolved D. Trimming took 5 bases from V and 2 from J, leaving 7 bases between them. In germline, CDR1 is MDHEN, CDR2 SYDVKM. CDR3 length: 12 residues. DNA for the CDR3: TGTGCCAGCAGTATCGAGGCCTACGAGCAGTACTTC. This encodes CASSIEAYEQYF.

Many counts were recorded for this clonotype. The chain employs TRBV4-1 and TRBJ1-3; D is uncertain. Germline V gives CDR1 MGHRA, CDR2 YSYEKL. Trimming stripped 1 base from V and 4 bases from J, with 5 bases between. CDR3 length: 13 residues. DNA of the CDR3: TGCGCCAGCAGCCAAGTTGACGGAAACACCATATATTTT. This codes for CASSQVDGNTIYF.

This clonotype was found many times. The chain joins TRBV20-1 to TRBJ1-1, with no clear D. V shed 2 bases and J shed 1 base, with 17 bases lying between them. Germline V lookup: CDR1 DFQATT, CDR2 SNEGSKA (reference sequence). The CDR3 spans 16 residues. The CDR3 sequence is CSARRAIPWENTEAFF. The CDR3 bases are TGCAGTGCTAGACGGGCCATACCCTGGGAGAACACTGAAGCTTTCTTT.